Listed below are T cell receptor beta chains from one sample, sequenced in a study of blood T cell repertoires in COVID-19. Assay used: immunoSEQ multiplex PCR; TCRdb lists only in-frame clones, some missing. Of hundreds of thousands of clones in the sample, roughly 85% were seen once. Sample: peripheral blood. These receptors all stem from a woman between 40 and 55 years old with active or convalescent COVID-19. CDR3s include the opening cysteine and the closing phenylalanine or tryptophan. The D gene is left open where the match is weak. Some rows mark clone size as missing; the rest say once, few, many or name a class of expanded clone.

d_call	v_call	j_call	clone_size	cdr3_aa	cdr3_nt
-	TRBV7-2	TRBJ1-4	-	CASSSRAGSSEKLFF	TGTGCCAGCAGCTCTCGGGCCGGGAGTAGTGAAAAACTGTTTTTT
-	TRBV2	TRBJ2-7	once	CASTQGRASDEQYF	TGTGCCAGCACCCAGGGGAGGGCCTCGGATGAGCAGTACTTC
-	TRBV10-3	TRBJ1-5	-	CAIQATGGNQPQHF	TGTGCCATCCAGGCGACCGGGGGCAATCAGCCCCAGCATTTT
-	TRBV11-2	TRBJ1-1	-	CASSSGTPGNTEAFF	TGTGCCAGCAGCTCCGGGACTCCGGGAAACACTGAAGCTTTCTTT
TRBD1	TRBV6-5	TRBJ1-1	-	CASLDRGRNTEAFF	TGTGCCAGTCTAGACAGGGGACGGAACACTGAAGCTTTCTTT
-	TRBV7-8	TRBJ1-1	-	CASSLDWAGRTEAFF	TGTGCCAGCAGCTTAGATTGGGCAGGCAGGACTGAAGCTTTCTTT
TRBD2	TRBV4-1	TRBJ2-7	-	CASSQGSRGGPEQYF	TGCGCCAGCAGCCAAGGTTCGCGGGGGGGCCCAGAGCAGTACTTC
-	TRBV4-1	TRBJ1-5	-	CASSQEPGRGQPQHF	TGCGCCAGCAGCCAAGAGCCCGGCAGAGGGCAGCCCCAGCATTTT
TRBD1	TRBV7-9	TRBJ2-3	-	CASSSPNRDRNTDTQYF	TGTGCCAGCAGTTCACCTAACCGGGACAGGAACACAGATACGCAGTATTTT
TRBD2	TRBV4-2	TRBJ2-1	-	CASSQGTSGYNEQFF	TGTGCCAGCAGCCAGGGGACTAGCGGCTACAATGAGCAGTTCTTC
TRBD1	TRBV4-1	TRBJ2-7	-	CASSQRGGDRGHEQYF	TGCGCCAGCAGCCAAAGGGGCGGGGACAGGGGTCACGAGCAGTACTTC
-	TRBV5-4	TRBJ2-1	-	CASSFVGVGGNEQFF	TGTGCCAGCAGCTTTGTGGGAGTGGGCGGCAATGAGCAGTTCTTC
TRBD1	TRBV6-5	TRBJ1-2	-	CASSFNDRANGYTF	TGTGCCAGCAGTTTCAACGACAGGGCGAATGGCTACACCTTC
-	TRBV2	TRBJ1-1	-	CASSDRGENTKAFF	TGTGCCAGCAGTGACAGGGGCGAGAACACTAAAGCTTTCTTT
TRBD1	TRBV6-5	TRBJ1-5	-	CASSWDRNSNQPQHF	TGTGCCAGCAGCTGGGACAGGAATAGCAATCAGCCCCAGCATTTT
TRBD1	TRBV30	TRBJ1-2	-	CAWSGHPDRGRGDYGYTF	TGTGCCTGGAGTGGCCACCCGGACAGGGGACGAGGTGACTATGGCTACACCTTC
-	TRBV21-1	TRBJ2-7	-	CASSSGGRLYEQYF	TGTGCCAGCAGCTCAGGGGGACGACTCTACGAGCAGTACTTC
-	TRBV2	TRBJ1-6	once	CASSRDISPLHF	TGTGCCAGCAGTCGGGACATTTCACCCCTCCACTTT
TRBD1	TRBV6-1	TRBJ2-7	-	CASSDVTTGRYEQYF	TGTGCCAGCAGTGATGTAACGACAGGGCGATACGAGCAGTACTTC
-	TRBV11-3	TRBJ2-3	-	CASSLVLKLPSTDTQYF	TGTGCCAGCAGCTTAGTGTTAAAACTTCCAAGCACAGATACGCAGTATTTT
-	TRBV2	TRBJ1-2	many	CASSSGGYGYTF	TGTGCCAGTAGTAGCGGGGGGTATGGCTACACCTTC
-	TRBV19	TRBJ2-2	-	CASSFGGTGELFF	TGTGCCAGTAGTTTCGGGGGAACCGGGGAGCTGTTTTTT
TRBD1	TRBV14	TRBJ2-1	-	CASSRWDRRNEQFF	TGTGCCAGCAGCCGATGGGACAGGAGAAATGAGCAGTTCTTC
-	TRBV5-1	TRBJ1-3	-	CASSLVPGVLSGNTIYF	TGCGCCAGCAGCTTGGTGCCAGGGGTCCTCTCTGGAAACACCATATATTTT
-	TRBV25-1	TRBJ2-7	-	CASSENRDYEQYF	TGTGCCAGCAGTGAGAACAGGGACTACGAGCAGTACTTC
-	TRBV5-6	TRBJ1-2	-	CASSLARGSGDDGYTF	TGTGCCAGCAGCTTGGCGAGAGGAAGCGGGGACGATGGCTACACCTTC
TRBD2	TRBV7-2	TRBJ2-1	few	CASRRRASGEVGYNEQFF	TGTGCCAGCAGACGGAGGGCTAGCGGGGAGGTAGGGTACAATGAGCAGTTCTTC
TRBD1	TRBV5-1	TRBJ1-4	few	CASSLEGRGHEKLFF	TGCGCCAGCAGCTTGGAAGGCAGGGGGCATGAAAAACTGTTTTTT
-	TRBV19	TRBJ2-7	-	CASSMYRGQGTSYEQYF	TGTGCCAGTAGTATGTACCGTGGCCAGGGGACCTCCTACGAGCAGTACTTC
TRBD1	TRBV2	TRBJ1-2	-	CASSVLDRSSGYTF	TGTGCCAGCAGTGTTCTGGACAGGTCGTCGGGCTACACCTTC
-	TRBV5-1	TRBJ2-1	-	CASSRSWGGGSYNEQFF	TGCGCCAGCAGCCGTAGTTGGGGAGGGGGCTCCTACAATGAGCAGTTCTTC
-	TRBV18	TRBJ1-5	-	CASSPLTAGDKGQPQHF	TGTGCCAGCTCACCCCTTACCGCGGGGGATAAGGGTCAGCCCCAGCATTTT
TRBD2	TRBV4-1	TRBJ2-5	-	CASSQGPGLAGGWEETQYF	TGCGCCAGCAGCCAGGGTCCGGGACTAGCGGGAGGGTGGGAAGAGACCCAGTACTTC
TRBD1	TRBV10-3	TRBJ1-2	-	CAISPFGTGGIGYSYTF	TGTGCCATCAGTCCCTTCGGGACAGGGGGAATAGGATATAGCTACACCTTC
-	TRBV7-9	TRBJ1-4	-	CASSSQGREFATNEKLFF	TGTGCCAGCAGCAGTCAAGGGAGGGAGTTTGCAACTAATGAAAAACTGTTTTTT
-	TRBV30	TRBJ1-3	-	CAWLGNTIYF	TGTGCCTGGCTTGGAAACACCATATATTTT
TRBD2	TRBV11-3	TRBJ2-3	-	CASSSGLAGTAFSTDTQYF	TGTGCCAGCAGCTCGGGACTAGCGGGGACCGCTTTTTCCACAGATACGCAGTATTTT
TRBD1	TRBV14	TRBJ1-3	-	CASSPLGQRARNTIYF	TGTGCCAGCAGCCCTCTGGGACAGCGCGCCCGAAACACCATATATTTT
-	TRBV28	TRBJ1-2	once	CASSLPGKANYGYTF	TGTGCCAGCAGCCTCCCGGGGAAGGCTAACTATGGCTACACCTTC
-	TRBV6-1	TRBJ2-2	-	CASSDGGWELFF	TGTGCCAGCAGTGACGGCGGGTGGGAGCTGTTTTTT
-	TRBV5-1	TRBJ1-2	-	CASSLGDTSRDGYTF	TGCGCCAGCAGCTTGGGGGACACATCTCGGGATGGCTACACCTTC
-	TRBV7-2	TRBJ1-5	-	CASSPEVTNQPQHF	TGTGCCAGCAGCCCAGAGGTGACGAATCAGCCCCAGCATTTT
-	TRBV6-5	TRBJ1-2	-	CASRLTDSENYGYTF	TGTGCCAGCAGGCTCACGGACAGTGAGAACTATGGCTACACCTTC
-	TRBV5-8	TRBJ2-7	-	CASSLVGAGGEQYF	TGTGCCAGCAGCTTGGTGGGGGCAGGGGGGGAGCAGTACTTC
-	TRBV4-2	TRBJ2-1	-	CASSSGLYNEQFF	TGTGCCAGCAGCTCTGGACTTTACAATGAGCAGTTCTTC
TRBD2	TRBV24-1	TRBJ2-1	many	CATPPGTSSSSSYNEQFF	TGTGCCACCCCACCCGGGACTAGCTCTTCGAGCTCCTACAATGAGCAGTTCTTC
-	TRBV28	TRBJ2-7	-	CASSRFMFQGLSLF	TGTGCCAGCAGCCGTTTTATGTTTCAGGGATTGTCACTCTTC
-	TRBV5-4	TRBJ1-3	-	CASSLAAGFSGNTIYF	TGTGCCAGCAGCTTGGCCGCGGGGTTTTCGGGAAACACCATATATTTT
-	TRBV2	TRBJ2-1	-	CASSEGWSNEQFF	TGTGCCAGCAGTGAAGGTTGGAGCAATGAGCAGTTCTTC
TRBD1	TRBV6-6	TRBJ1-2	-	CASSYSIPGQGSF	TGTGCCAGCAGTTACTCGATTCCGGGACAGGGAAGCTTC
-	TRBV4-1	TRBJ1-5	-	CASSQEGTVLDQPQHF	TGCGCCAGCAGCCAAGAGGGCACAGTCTTGGATCAGCCCCAGCATTTT
TRBD1	TRBV7-2	TRBJ2-1	once	CASSFSRDRRSFF	TGTGCCAGCAGCTTCTCCCGGGACAGGCGTTCGTTCTTC
-	TRBV24-1	TRBJ1-1	-	CATSRSNFADTEAFF	TGTGCCACCAGTCGTTCTAACTTCGCCGACACTGAAGCTTTCTTT